Below, 21 T cell receptor beta chains from the same sample are listed, as sequenced in a study of T cell repertoires in aging, cancer and after chemotherapy. TRB rearrangements spanning V, D and J were amplified using mixed TRB-A/B primers. One entry per CDR3 protein, called by TCRdb with MiXCR from the multiplex PCR reads. The data hold approximately 18,000 distinct CDR3 sequences, with approximately 50% observed a single time. TCR beta rearrangements were amplified from peripheral blood genomic DNA. The specimen sequenced was blood. The receptors were gathered from a human donor in good health.

The rearrangement links TRBV6-5 to TRBJ2-7; 10 positions match TRBD1. Looked up from germline, CDR1 is MNHEY and CDR2 is SVGAGI. J was trimmed by 2 bases and V by 2 bases; bases with no gene match: 12. The CDR3 runs to 18 residues. CDR3 sequence (DNA): TGTGCCAGCAGTTACGACTTCCGTACCGGGACAGGGGCCTACGAGCAGTACTTC. Protein sequence: CASSYDFRTGTGAYEQYF.

This rearrangement joins TRBV11-1 to TRBJ2-1, with 8 bases matching TRBD2. Losses at the gene ends were 2 bases for V and 2 bases for J; bases not matched to a gene: 2. Looked up from germline, CDR1 is SGHAT and CDR2 is FQDESV (reference sequence). The CDR3 totals 15 residues. The CDR3 region is CASSLRRGAYNEQFF. The CDR3, as DNA: TGTGCCAGCAGCTTACGGCGGGGGGCCTACAATGAGCAGTTCTTC.

The gene calls are TRBV6-5 and TRBJ2-3; no reliable D call. CDR3 length: 15 residues. Germline CDR1 is MNHEY and CDR2 is SVGAGI. The germline V and J ends were trimmed by 2 bases and 10 bases, with 19 bases remaining between them. CDR3: CASSYQAESRTAQYF. The CDR3 DNA follows: TGTGCCAGCAGTTACCAGGCCGAAAGTCGAACGGCGCAGTATTTT.

This sequence joins TRBV7-9 and TRBJ1-1; D is ambiguous. V lost 3 bases, J lost 4 bases, and 9 bases lay in between. The CDR3 is 13 amino acids. Germline CDR1 SEHNR, CDR2 FQNEAQ (reference sequence). The CDR3 is CASSFFTSTEAFF. In DNA form, the CDR3 reads TGTGCCAGCAGCTTCTTTACCTCCACTGAAGCTTTCTTT.

The CDR3 region has the DNA TGCAGCGTTGCCTTAAGTAGGGACCAGCCCCAGCATTTT. This codes for CSVALSRDQPQHF. The chain employs TRBV29-1 and TRBJ1-5; the D gene is possibly TRBD1 (5 bases). Germline V CDR1 and CDR2: SQVTM, ANQGSEA. This CDR3 has 13 amino acids. Trimming stripped 4 bases from V and 7 bases from J, with 14 bases between.

The CDR3 region is CASSESRATNEKLFF. In DNA, the CDR3 is TGTGCCAGCAGTGAATCAAGGGCAACTAATGAAAAACTGTTTTTT. The J gene is TRBJ1-4, the V gene TRBV6-1; D is ambiguous. V was clipped by 2 bases and J by 0 bases, with 7 bases between them. The CDR3 consists of 15 residues. CDR1 and CDR2 from the germline V gene are MNHNS and SASEGT.

This clonotype was observed a handful of times. The chain uses TRBV19 and TRBJ2-1, with 10 bases lining up with TRBD1. V shed 5 bases, J shed 7 bases, and the junction held 14 bases outside the gene matches. Germline CDR1 LNHDA, CDR2 SQIVND (reference sequence). The CDR3 sequence is 17 residues long. The CDR3 region has the DNA TGTGCCAGTAGTGCCACGTCAAGGGACAGGGGAGCAAATGAGCAGTTCTTC. Protein sequence: CASSATSRDRGANEQFF.

V usage is TRBV5-5 and J usage is TRBJ1-1, with D tentatively TRBD1 (5 bases). This CDR3 contains 14 residues. Deletions cut 6 bases from V and 0 bases from J, with 12 bases between. In germline, CDR1 is SGHKS, CDR2 YYEKEE (reference sequence). The CDR3 sequence is CASTRQSMNTEAFF. CDR3 nucleotides: TGTGCCAGCACCCGACAGAGCATGAACACTGAAGCTTTCTTT.

V usage is TRBV27 and J usage is TRBJ1-1; D is unresolved. In germline, CDR1 is MNHEY, CDR2 SMNVEV (reference sequence). This CDR3 comprises 13 residues. V lost 2 bases to trimming and J lost 0 bases, with 4 bases between them. The CDR3 is CASSLEVNTEAFF. CDR3 DNA: TGTGCCAGCAGTTTAGAGGTGAACACTGAAGCTTTCTTT.

This chain uses TRBV6-1 with TRBJ2-1, with D perhaps matching TRBD2 (6 bases). The germline V gene encodes CDR1 MNHNS and CDR2 SASEGT. V lost 2 bases, J lost 4 bases, and 15 bases lay in between. The CDR3 is 16 residues long. CDR3 sequence (DNA): TGTGCCAGCAGTGAAAGGGCGGGGCCCAAATACAATGAGCAGTTCTTC. This translates into CASSERAGPKYNEQFF.

This clonotype was seen a handful of times. The chain recombines TRBV19 with TRBJ1-5; D call uncertain. The V end lost 6 bases, the J end lost 0 bases, and 12 bases lay between the germline ends. From germline, CDR1 is LNHDA and CDR2 SQIVND (reference sequence). The CDR3 runs 15 residues. The CDR3 DNA follows: TGTGCCAGTAGCGGATGGGGAAATAGCAATCAGCCCCAGCATTTT. It is translated as CASSGWGNSNQPQHF.

The chain employs TRBV6-1 and TRBJ2-3; D is perhaps TRBD2 (6 bases). The CDR3 totals 15 residues. Germline V gives CDR1 MNHNS, CDR2 SASEGT. Trimming shortened V by 5 bases and J by 0 bases, and 12 bases separated the two germline ends. The CDR3 region is CASSFRDSSTDTQYF. CDR3 DNA: TGTGCCAGCAGTTTCCGGGACTCTAGCACAGATACGCAGTATTTT.

There are a few counts of this clonotype. This chain connects TRBV11-1 to TRBJ2-1, with 7 nucleotides matching TRBD1. The CDR3 covers 15 residues. Germline V lookup: CDR1 SGHAT, CDR2 FQDESV (reference sequence). Trimming cost V 9 bases and J 0 bases; bases outside gene matches: 8. DNA for the CDR3: TGTGCCAGTAGTACCGGGACAGCCTCCTACAATGAGCAGTTCTTC. This sequence encodes CASSTGTASYNEQFF.

This clonotype was detected a few times. The V gene is TRBV19, the J gene TRBJ2-1; no reliable D call. Trimming pared 5 bases from V and 10 bases from J, leaving 21 bases between. The CDR3 totals 15 residues. Germline CDR1 is LNHDA and CDR2 is SQIVND (reference sequence). The CDR3 loop is CASSPTGLQSVEQFF. In nucleotides, the CDR3 is TGTGCCAGTAGTCCGACGGGCCTCCAATCCGTCGAGCAGTTCTTC. The full variable domain, completed using reference TRBV19 and TRBJ2-1, is DGGITQSPKYLFRKEGQNVTLSCEQNLNHDAMYWYRQDPGQGLRLIYYSQIVNDFQKGDIAEGYSVSREKKESFPLTVTSAQKNPTAFYLCASSPTGLQSVEQFFGPGTRLTVL.

This clonotype was seen a few times. The genes are TRBV5-4 and TRBJ2-2; 13 positions agree with TRBD2. With 2 bases clipped from V and 5 bases from J, the junction kept 9 bases outside the gene matches. The CDR3 has 18 amino acids. Germline V lookup: CDR1 SGHNT, CDR2 YYREEE (reference sequence). The CDR3 reads CASSFQLAGGLGTGELFF. The DNA of the CDR3 is TGTGCCAGCAGCTTCCAACTAGCGGGAGGGCTCGGAACCGGGGAGCTGTTTTTT.

By frequency in the sample, this clonotype is medium-sized. The chain employs TRBV29-1 and TRBJ2-3; tentatively, D is TRBD2 (5 bases). The V gene lost 7 bases and the J gene lost 11 bases, with 13 bases spanning the gap. CDR1 and CDR2 (germline): SQVTM, ANQGSEA. This CDR3 comprises 10 residues. CDR3 sequence reads: CSGGSEWQYF. In nucleotides, the CDR3 is TGCAGCGGAGGGTCGGAGTGGCAGTATTTT.

The V gene is TRBV15, the J gene TRBJ2-7; 7 bases map to TRBD1. Germline CDR1 reads LNHNV; CDR2 reads YYDKDF (reference sequence). The CDR3 totals 14 residues. Losses at the gene ends were 5 bases for V and 2 bases for J; bases not matched to a gene: 6. The CDR3 DNA sequence: TGTGCCACCAGCGGTCCGGGACAGACCTACGAGCAGTACTTC. It codes for CATSGPGQTYEQYF.

V is TRBV27 and J is TRBJ2-7; 8 positions agree with TRBD1. CDR1 is MNHEY and CDR2 is SMNVEV in the germline V gene (reference sequence). The CDR3 consists of 16 residues. V dropped 5 bases and J dropped 7; count of bases not matched to a gene: 16. The CDR3 DNA follows: TGTGCCAGCAGTCCCGCTCGGACAGGGAAGTGGGAAGAGCAGTACTTC. Protein: CASSPARTGKWEEQYF.

The rearrangement uses TRBV5-1 and TRBJ2-1; D remains unclear. This CDR3 region has 13 residues. From germline, CDR1 is SGHRS and CDR2 YFSETQ. Trimming removed 4 bases at V and 4 bases at J, with 9 bases between. The CDR3 sequence is CASSTDLYNEQFF. The CDR3 DNA sequence: TGCGCCAGCAGCACCGACCTTTACAATGAGCAGTTCTTC.

The rearrangement joins TRBV27 to TRBJ2-1, with D possibly matching TRBD2 (6 bases). There are 19 residues in the CDR3. Germline V lookup: CDR1 MNHEY, CDR2 SMNVEV (reference sequence). Deletions cut 3 bases from V and 5 bases from J, with 26 bases between. CDR3 nucleotides: TGTGCCAGCAGTTTCATCTCCCCGGCTAGCGAGGGTAACAACAATGAGCAGTTCTTC. Translated, it gives CASSFISPASEGNNNEQFF.

The chain's CDR3 is CATAAGQNYNEQFF. DNA for the CDR3: TGTGCCACCGCCGCGGGGCAGAACTACAATGAGCAGTTCTTC. The genes are TRBV27 and TRBJ2-1, with D possibly matching TRBD2 (6 bases). Germline V gives CDR1 MNHEY, CDR2 SMNVEV (reference sequence). This CDR3 spans 14 amino acids. The V and J ends lost 10 bases and 3 bases respectively, with 16 bases between them.